Below, 32 T cell receptor beta chains from the same sample are listed, as sequenced in a study of cytomegalovirus exposure and HLA in healthy donors (dated by TCRdb to the late 2010s). Receptor amplification or capture employed the immunoSEQ multiplex PCR assay. The multiplex PCR relied on a mix of 60 forward primers for TCR Vbeta segments and 13 reverse primers for TCR Jbeta segments. Here the immuneACCESS table is served through TCRdb, limited to in-frame sequences with V and J called. Missing clones are a known gap in these copies; in checked studies unresolved V genes cover under half, and the rest lacks a known reason. The sample table shows about 160,000 clones, and roughly 84% are seen once. The ten most abundant clones make up 0.95% to 1.3% of the sample. Sequenced sample: PBMCs. Receptors originate from a man aged 25-40 years in good health and CMV-seronegative.

This chain connects TRBV7-8 to TRBJ2-4; 14 bases line up with TRBD2. The length of the CDR3 is 18 residues. The germline V gene encodes CDR1 SGHVS and CDR2 FQNEAQ. After removal of 3 bases from V and 2 bases from J, the junction contained 6 bases not matched to a gene. The CDR3 sequence: CASSFNRLAGGTKNIQYF. CDR3 coding DNA: TGTGCCAGCAGCTTTAACCGACTAGCGGGGGGGACCAAAAACATTCAGTACTTC.

This sequence joins TRBV5-4 and TRBJ2-2, with D perhaps TRBD1 (5 bases). Trimming stripped 0 bases from V and 0 bases from J, with 6 bases between. CDR1 and CDR2 from the germline V gene are SGHNT and YYREEE (reference sequence). There are 15 residues in the CDR3. DNA of the CDR3: TGTGCCAGCAGCTTGGAAGGGGCGAACACCGGGGAGCTGTTTTTT. Protein product: CASSLEGANTGELFF.

This chain's CDR3 is CASSISGETQYF. CDR3 bases: TGTGCCAGTAGTATATCCGGGGAGACCCAGTACTTC. The V gene is TRBV19, the J gene TRBJ2-5; no reliable D call. Trimming took 2 bases from V and 5 from J, leaving 6 bases between them. Germline assignment: CDR1 LNHDA and CDR2 SQIVND (reference sequence). The CDR3 is 12 amino acids.

This sequence joins TRBV4-1 and TRBJ1-1; possible D gene TRBD1, 5 bases. Trimming cost V 1 base and J 0 bases, with 18 bases left between them. The CDR3 has 18 residues. The germline CDR1 and CDR2 sequences are MGHRA and YSYEKL. The DNA for the CDR3 is TGCGCCAGCAGCCAAGGTGTCCTGGGGCGTAGGTTGAACACTGAAGCTTTCTTT. Translation: CASSQGVLGRRLNTEAFF.

The chain couples TRBV6-5 to TRBJ2-7; D is possibly TRBD1 (7 bases). Germline V gene sequence: CDR1 MNHEY, CDR2 SVGAGI. Trimming removed 0 bases from V and 7 bases from J, with 13 bases in between. The CDR3 covers 14 residues. This CDR3 reads CASSYSRGAFEQYF. The CDR3 DNA reads as TGTGCCAGCAGTTACTCCAGGGGGGCGTTTGAGCAGTACTTC.

The chain carries TRBV25-1 and TRBJ1-5, with D tentatively TRBD1 (5 bases). V was pared by 7 bases and J by 4 bases, with 17 bases between. CDR1 MGHDK and CDR2 SYGVNS come from the germline V gene. This CDR3 is built from 15 residues. CDR3 coding DNA: TGTGCCAGCAACAAGGAGGGCGGGGGAAATCAGCCCCAGCATTTT. Translating it yields CASNKEGGGNQPQHF.

V usage is TRBV29-1 and J usage is TRBJ2-7; 8 bases map to TRBD1. Germline CDR1 is SQVTM and CDR2 is ANQGSEA. The CDR3 loop spans 15 amino acids. The ends lost 0 bases at V and 2 bases at J; junction bases unmatched: 6. This CDR3 is CSVEDRGTGAYEQYF. The CDR3, as DNA: TGCAGCGTTGAAGATAGGGGGACAGGTGCCTACGAGCAGTACTTC.

This rearrangement joins TRBV27 to TRBJ2-2; 15 bases are shared with TRBD2. This CDR3 region has 19 residues. Germline CDR1 MNHEY, CDR2 SMNVEV (reference sequence). Trimming cost V 3 bases and J 5 bases; bases outside gene matches: 10. The CDR3 sequence: CASSFSGLAGGRYTGELFF. The CDR3 region has the DNA TGTGCCAGCAGTTTCTCCGGACTAGCGGGGGGGCGATATACCGGGGAGCTGTTTTTT.

This clone was observed a few times. The chain recombines TRBV11-2 with TRBJ1-6, with D hard to call. CDR1 and CDR2 from the germline V gene are SGHAT and FQNNGV. This CDR3 spans 13 amino acids. Deletions cut 5 bases from V and 13 bases from J, with 15 bases between. This CDR3 reads CASSPELYSPLHF. CDR3 DNA sequence: TGTGCCAGCAGCCCCGAGCTCTACTCCCCCCTCCACTTT. The variable domain in full, completed from reference TRBV11-2 and TRBJ1-6, reads EAGVAQSPRYKIIEKRQSVAFWCNPISGHATLYWYQQILGQGPKLLIQFQNNGVVDDSQLPKDRFSAERLKGVDSTLKIQPAKLEDSAVYLCASSPELYSPLHFGNGTRLTVT.

The chain combines TRBV7-8 with TRBJ1-2, with TRBD1 matching 10 bases. The germline gives CDR1 SGHVS, CDR2 FQNEAQ. The CDR3 is 14 amino acids. With 5 bases clipped from V and 5 bases from J, the junction kept 5 bases outside the gene matches. The CDR3 spells CASSPTGGFYGYTF. The CDR3 DNA sequence: TGTGCCAGCAGCCCGACAGGGGGCTTTTATGGCTACACCTTC.

The V call is TRBV30, the J call TRBJ2-7, with TRBD2 identical over 10 bases. Germline V gene data show CDR1 as GTSNPN and CDR2 as SVGIG (reference sequence). J gave up 4 bases and V 3 bases, and 6 bases lay outside the gene matches. This CDR3 contains 14 residues. The DNA of the CDR3 is TGTGCCTGGAGGGCTAGCGGGAGATCTTACGAGCAGTACTTC. Amino acid sequence: CAWRASGRSYEQYF.

The chain links TRBV11-2 to TRBJ2-1; 11 bases match TRBD2. After removal of 5 bases from V and 7 bases from J, the junction contained 10 bases not matched to a gene. Germline assignment: CDR1 SGHAT and CDR2 FQNNGV. There are 16 residues in the CDR3. The CDR3 region has the DNA TGTGCCAGCAGCATTGGCCCGGGACTAGCGGAAAATGAGCAGTTCTTC. Translation gives CASSIGPGLAENEQFF.

The V gene is TRBV27, the J gene TRBJ2-7; D is perhaps TRBD1 (6 bases). The CDR3 runs to 14 residues. The V end lost 5 bases, the J end lost 2 bases, and 13 bases lay between the germline ends. The germline V gene has CDR1 MNHEY and CDR2 SMNVEV (reference sequence). In DNA form, the CDR3 reads TGTGCCAGCAGTCTCCGGGACACTACCTACGAGCAGTACTTC. As protein: CASSLRDTTYEQYF.

The chain employs TRBV7-8 and TRBJ2-1; possibly TRBD2 for D (5 bases). CDR3 length equals 15 residues. Per the germline V gene, CDR1 is SGHVS and CDR2 is FQNEAQ. Deletions cut 2 bases from V and 4 bases from J, with 12 bases between. CDR3 residues: CASSLSPTGYNEQFF. In DNA, the CDR3 is TGTGCCAGCAGCTTATCCCCGACGGGATACAATGAGCAGTTCTTC.

This clone has a single count. The chain recombines TRBV6-1 with TRBJ2-3, with TRBD2 as a possible D gene (6 bases). Germline V lookup: CDR1 MNHNS, CDR2 SASEGT. V gave up 5 bases and J gave up 3 bases, with 15 bases separating them. The CDR3 extends over 15 amino acids. Written as DNA, the CDR3 is TGTGCCAGCAGTTTGACTAGGATTGGTACAGATACGCAGTATTTT. This codes for CASSLTRIGTDTQYF.

V gene TRBV19 combines with J gene TRBJ1-6; 9 bases align to TRBD1. Unmatched junction bases numbered 2, after V lost 3 bases and J lost 8 bases. The CDR3 is made up of 14 amino acids. The germline CDR1 and CDR2 sequences are LNHDA and SQIVND (reference sequence). CDR3 nucleotide sequence: TGTGCCAGTAGTATGGGACAGGGATATTCACCCCTCCACTTT. Its translation: CASSMGQGYSPLHF.

This clone was seen a single time. The chain couples TRBV11-2 to TRBJ2-7; 11 nucleotides align to TRBD2. With 5 bases clipped from V and 6 bases from J, the junction kept 12 bases outside the gene matches. The CDR3 extends over 16 amino acids. From germline, CDR1 is SGHAT and CDR2 FQNNGV. CDR3 sequence (DNA): TGTGCCAGCAGCCCCCTTTGGCTAGCGGGGGGTGGCGAGCAGTACTTC. Translated: CASSPLWLAGGGEQYF.

The gene calls are TRBV9 and TRBJ2-1; D is perhaps TRBD1 (6 bases). The CDR3 spans 11 residues. Germline CDR1 SGDLS, CDR2 YYNGEE. V was cut by 6 bases and J by 8 bases, with 9 bases left in between. CDR3 DNA: TGTGCCAGCACCTCAGGGGATGAGCAGTTCTTC. Amino acids: CASTSGDEQFF.

DNA for the CDR3: TGTGCCAGTAGTATTCAGAACAATGAGCAGTTCTTC. Encoded protein: CASSIQNNEQFF. The chain combines TRBV19 with TRBJ2-1; no definite D call. The CDR3 runs 12 residues. V was shortened by 3 bases and J by 5 bases, with 5 bases between the two germline ends. CDR1 and CDR2 from the germline V gene are LNHDA and SQIVND (reference sequence). Combining the CDR3 with reference TRBV19 and TRBJ2-1 gives the whole variable domain DGGITQSPKYLFRKEGQNVTLSCEQNLNHDAMYWYRQDPGQGLRLIYYSQIVNDFQKGDIAEGYSVSREKKESFPLTVTSAQKNPTAFYLCASSIQNNEQFFGPGTRLTVL.

The chain has TRBV7-9 and TRBJ2-1, with 8 bases that match TRBD2. Germline assignment: CDR1 SEHNR and CDR2 FQNEAQ (reference sequence). The CDR3 consists of 14 residues. V was clipped by 2 bases and J by 6 bases; unmatched bases: 3. The CDR3 DNA reads as TGTGCCAGCAGCTTAACCAGCGGGAGCAATGAGCAGTTCTTC. Its translation: CASSLTSGSNEQFF.

The V and J genes are TRBV5-1 and TRBJ2-5, with TRBD1 matching over 11 bases. This CDR3 is built from 14 residues. Germline CDR1 SGHRS, CDR2 YFSETQ. V shed 4 bases, J shed 7 bases, and the junction held 6 bases outside the gene matches. The CDR3 DNA sequence: TGCGCCAGCAGCGCGGGACAGGGGGGAGGGACCCAGTACTTC. It is translated as CASSAGQGGGTQYF.

The chain is built from TRBV5-1 and TRBJ2-1; 10 nucleotides match TRBD1. V was pared by 3 bases and J by 2 bases, with 5 bases of the junction left unmatched. Germline values: CDR1 SGHRS, CDR2 YFSETQ. The CDR3 is 16 residues long. The CDR3 reads CASSSGQGKPYNEQFF. The CDR3, as DNA: TGCGCCAGCAGCTCGGGACAGGGGAAACCCTACAATGAGCAGTTCTTC.

The gene calls are TRBV27 and TRBJ2-1; 12 bases are shared with TRBD1. Germline CDR1 and CDR2: MNHEY and SMNVEV (reference sequence). The junction had 5 bases not matched to a gene; V was cut back by 6 bases and J by 8 bases. The CDR3 covers 14 residues. The CDR3 sequence: CASRMGTGGHEQFF. Here the CDR3 DNA reads TGTGCCAGCAGAATGGGGACAGGGGGCCATGAGCAGTTCTTC.

The rearrangement uses TRBV7-3 and TRBJ1-2; the D gene is possibly TRBD1 (5 bases). The CDR3 runs 12 residues. Trimming left V 0 bases short and J 6 bases short, with 5 bases between. The germline V gene encodes CDR1 SGHTA and CDR2 FQGTGA. DNA of the CDR3: TGTGCCAGCAGCTTAACAGGGGATGGCTACACCTTC. This codes for CASSLTGDGYTF. The complete variable domain, with remaining parts taken from reference TRBV7-3 and TRBJ1-2, reads GAGVSQTPSNKVTEKGKYVELRCDPISGHTALYWYRQSLGQGPEFLIYFQGTGAADDSGLPNDRFFAVRPEGSVSTLKIQRTERGDSAVYLCASSLTGDGYTFGSGTRLTVV.

This clone was seen a few times. The chain recombines TRBV27 with TRBJ2-1; D is perhaps TRBD1 (6 bases). The germline gives CDR1 MNHEY, CDR2 SMNVEV (reference sequence). V was clipped by 2 bases and J by 7 bases, with 18 bases between them. The CDR3 spans 16 residues. The CDR3 DNA is TGTGCCAGCAGTTTACCCAAAACGGCAGGGGTAAATGAGCAGTTCTTC. Protein product: CASSLPKTAGVNEQFF.

The chain combines TRBV5-1 with TRBJ1-4; 9 nucleotides align to TRBD1. Germline V gives CDR1 SGHRS, CDR2 YFSETQ. The CDR3 totals 15 residues. V trimming: 0 bases; J trimming: 5 bases; junction bases outside the gene matches: 2. In DNA form, the CDR3 reads TGCGCCAGCAGCTTGGTCGGACAGGGGAATGAAAAACTGTTTTTT. Translated: CASSLVGQGNEKLFF.

The V call is TRBV7-9, the J call TRBJ1-5; 8 bases align to TRBD1. This CDR3 spans 19 amino acids. The junction had 18 bases not matched to a gene; V was cut back by 3 bases and J by 5 bases. Germline V lookup: CDR1 SEHNR, CDR2 FQNEAQ (reference sequence). CDR3 coding DNA: TGTGCCAGCAGCTTGACCCCGGGGGTAAGACAGGGGTTGGATCAGCCCCAGCATTTT. Its protein product is CASSLTPGVRQGLDQPQHF.

This sequence joins TRBV28 and TRBJ2-1, with 9 positions matching TRBD1. The CDR3 covers 15 residues. V shed 6 bases, J shed 0 bases, and the junction held 3 bases outside the gene matches. Germline V lookup: CDR1 MDHEN, CDR2 SYDVKM. The CDR3 region has the DNA TGTGCCAGCAGGGGGGGACAGGGCTCCTACAATGAGCAGTTCTTC. This translates into CASRGGQGSYNEQFF.

This clone was picked up one time. The chain combines TRBV5-1 with TRBJ1-1, with D tentatively TRBD1 (6 bases). The CDR3 is made up of 13 amino acids. Germline V gives CDR1 SGHRS, CDR2 YFSETQ. The V gene lost 0 bases and the J gene lost 6 bases, with 9 bases spanning the gap. CDR3 coding DNA: TGCGCCAGCAGCTTGGCAGGGGCGGCTGAAGCTTTCTTT. Translated, it gives CASSLAGAAEAFF.

This chain connects TRBV7-6 to TRBJ2-4, with 7 bases matching TRBD1. The germline V gene encodes CDR1 SGHVS and CDR2 FNYEAQ. The V segment lost 6 bases and the J segment 8 bases; nucleotides outside the gene matches: 10. The CDR3 loop spans 14 amino acids. The CDR3 coding sequence is TGTGCCAGCAGTCAAGGGGGCAGGGCCGACATTCAGTACTTC. Its translation is CASSQGGRADIQYF.

The rearrangement uses TRBV5-1 and TRBJ1-2; D possibly corresponds to TRBD1 (5 bases). Germline V gene lookup returns CDR1 SGHRS and CDR2 YFSETQ. The CDR3 is made up of 15 amino acids. The germline V and J ends were trimmed by 0 bases and 4 bases, with 13 bases remaining between them. As DNA, the CDR3 is TGCGCCAGCAGCTTGGTTGGCCCAGGGATCTATGGCTACACCTTC. Its translation is CASSLVGPGIYGYTF.

The J gene is TRBJ2-1, the V gene TRBV18; TRBD1 matches at 8 bases. The V and J ends lost 5 bases and 4 bases, in that order; junction bases with no gene match: 10. The CDR3 covers 16 residues. CDR1 KGHSH and CDR2 LQKENI come from the germline V gene. The CDR3 nucleotides are TGTGCCAGCTCATCCTTGCCGGGACAGGCTTACAATGAGCAGTTCTTC. It specifies CASSSLPGQAYNEQFF.